Included here is one T cell receptor (beta chain) sequence, with context. The antigen is not known. The sample belongs to a study of blood T cells in healthy people across ages. The CDR3 totals 15 residues. Germline CDR1 and CDR2: LGHDT and YNNKEL (reference sequence). The ends were cut back, 5 bases at V and 3 bases at J, with 13 bases in the middle. The study, taken as a whole, reports: It was not known whether donors were CMV positive (a possible confounder of expanded clonotype changes).

Primers used in a second PCR of roughly 6 to 12 cycles were a sample-barcoded 5' primer and a J-beta primer mix. Each cDNA molecule carried a tag from a template-switch adaptor that contained 12 random nucleotides. TCRdb re-derived calls from the 5' RACE reads in MiXCR, one entry per CDR3 protein. The sample gives around 1,900,000 distinct CDR3 sequences, around 42% of which show up once; under 30% is in the top ten. The chain links TRBV3-1 to TRBJ1-4; D remains unclear. The sequenced sample consisted of blood. The clonotype originates from a human donor in good health. CDR3 amino acids: CASSNRVDPNEKLFF. The CDR3 nucleotides are TGTGCCAGCAGCAATAGAGTAGACCCTAATGAAAAACTGTTTTTT.